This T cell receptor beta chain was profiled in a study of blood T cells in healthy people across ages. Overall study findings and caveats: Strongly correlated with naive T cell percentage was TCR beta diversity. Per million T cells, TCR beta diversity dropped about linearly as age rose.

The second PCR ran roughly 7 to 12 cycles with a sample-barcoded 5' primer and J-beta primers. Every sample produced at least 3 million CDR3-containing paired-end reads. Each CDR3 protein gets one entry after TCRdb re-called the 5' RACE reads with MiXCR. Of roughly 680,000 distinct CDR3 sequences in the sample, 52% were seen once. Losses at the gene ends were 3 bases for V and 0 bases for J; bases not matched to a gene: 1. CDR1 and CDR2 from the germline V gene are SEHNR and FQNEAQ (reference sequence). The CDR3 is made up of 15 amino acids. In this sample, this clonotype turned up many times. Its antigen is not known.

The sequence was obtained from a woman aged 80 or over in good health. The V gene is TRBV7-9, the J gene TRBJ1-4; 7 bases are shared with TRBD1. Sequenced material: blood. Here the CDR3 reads CASSFRGSTNEKLFF. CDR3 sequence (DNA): TGTGCCAGCAGCTTCAGGGGGTCAACTAATGAAAAACTGTTTTTT.